This T cell receptor beta chain is from a study of immune evolution from preneoplasia to lung adenocarcinoma. Study findings and constraints: KRAS-mutant nodules had the highest T cell clonality. Normal lung had highest clonality; later lesions appeared denser, more diverse. Top clone share appeared to fall from AAH through AIS, MIA, adenocarcinoma.

After pathologic assessment, macro-dissection selected premalignant or tumor cells for extraction. CDR1 and CDR2 (germline): MGHDK, SYGVNS. The CDR3 runs 14 residues. The V end was cut by 6 bases, the J end by 6 bases, with 17 bases between. The assay was immunoSEQ multiplex PCR, and TCRdb's table has in-frame clones only and misses some. The table records 3,000 to 4,500 clones, approximately 80% of them present only once. Of note for this clone: Its specificity is unknown.

J is TRBJ1-2 and V is TRBV25-1, with D unclear. Sequenced input: FFPE lung adenocarcinoma in situ tissue. This clonotype originated in a person aged 70 to 80 with lung adenocarcinoma. The CDR3 DNA is TGTGCCAGCAGAGTATCCGGACCCCTGGATGGCTACACCTTC. Translation: CASRVSGPLDGYTF.